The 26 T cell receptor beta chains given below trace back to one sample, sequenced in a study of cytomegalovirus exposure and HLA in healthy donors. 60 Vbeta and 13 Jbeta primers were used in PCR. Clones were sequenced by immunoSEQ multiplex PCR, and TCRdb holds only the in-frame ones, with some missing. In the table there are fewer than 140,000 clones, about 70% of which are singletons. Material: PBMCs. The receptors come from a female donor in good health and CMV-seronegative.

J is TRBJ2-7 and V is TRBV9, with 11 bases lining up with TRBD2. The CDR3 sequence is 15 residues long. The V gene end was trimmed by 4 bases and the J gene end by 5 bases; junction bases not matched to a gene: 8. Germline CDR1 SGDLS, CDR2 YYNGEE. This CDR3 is CASSLGTSGRNEQYF. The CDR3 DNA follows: TGTGCCAGCAGCCTTGGAACTAGCGGGAGAAACGAGCAGTACTTC.

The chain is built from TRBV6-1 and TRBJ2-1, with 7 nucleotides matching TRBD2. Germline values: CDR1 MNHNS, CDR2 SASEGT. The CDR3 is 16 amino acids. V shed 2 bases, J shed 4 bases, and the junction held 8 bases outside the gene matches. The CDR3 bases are TGTGCCAGCAGTGAATATCCTCGGGACTATTACAATGAGCAGTTCTTC. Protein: CASSEYPRDYYNEQFF.

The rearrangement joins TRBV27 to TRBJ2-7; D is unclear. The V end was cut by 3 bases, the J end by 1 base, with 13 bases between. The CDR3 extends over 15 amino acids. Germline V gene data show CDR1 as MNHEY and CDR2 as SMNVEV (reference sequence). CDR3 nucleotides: TGTGCCAGCAGTTTCGGTCCGAGCGCTTCCTACGAGCAGTACTTC. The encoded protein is CASSFGPSASYEQYF.

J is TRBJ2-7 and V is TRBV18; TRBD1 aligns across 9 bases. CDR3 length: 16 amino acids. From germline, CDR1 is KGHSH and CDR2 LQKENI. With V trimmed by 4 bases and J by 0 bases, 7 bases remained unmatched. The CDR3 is CASSLGTGMSSYEQYF. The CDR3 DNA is TGTGCCAGCTCACTGGGGACAGGGATGAGCTCCTACGAGCAGTACTTC.

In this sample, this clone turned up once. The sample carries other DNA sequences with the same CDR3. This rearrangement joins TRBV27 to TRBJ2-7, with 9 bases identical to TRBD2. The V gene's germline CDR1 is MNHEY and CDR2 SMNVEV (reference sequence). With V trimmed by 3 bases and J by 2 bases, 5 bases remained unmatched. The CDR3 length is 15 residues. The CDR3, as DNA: TGTGCCAGCAGTTTGGGGCTAGCGGGGCCCTACGAGCAGTACTTC. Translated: CASSLGLAGPYEQYF.

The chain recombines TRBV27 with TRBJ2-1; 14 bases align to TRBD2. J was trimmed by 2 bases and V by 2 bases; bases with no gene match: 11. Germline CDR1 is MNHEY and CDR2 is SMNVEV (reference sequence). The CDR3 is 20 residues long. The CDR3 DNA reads TGTGCCAGCAGTTTACCCGTCCCGGGACTAGCGGGAGTCACCTACAATGAGCAGTTCTTC. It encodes CASSLPVPGLAGVTYNEQFF.

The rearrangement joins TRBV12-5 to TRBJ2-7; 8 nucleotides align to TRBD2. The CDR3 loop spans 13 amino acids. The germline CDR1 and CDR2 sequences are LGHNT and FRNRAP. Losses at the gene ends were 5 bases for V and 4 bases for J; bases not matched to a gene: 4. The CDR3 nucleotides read TGTGCTAGTGGTCGAGGGACTAGTTACGAGCAGTACTTC. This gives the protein CASGRGTSYEQYF.

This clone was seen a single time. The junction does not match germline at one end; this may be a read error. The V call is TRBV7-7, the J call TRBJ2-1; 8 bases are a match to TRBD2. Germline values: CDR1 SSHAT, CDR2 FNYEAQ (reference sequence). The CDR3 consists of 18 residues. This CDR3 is CASSLALQRGSSYNEQFF. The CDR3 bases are TGTGCTAGCAGCTTAGCGTTGCAGCGGGGGAGCTCCTACAATGAGCAGTTCTTC.

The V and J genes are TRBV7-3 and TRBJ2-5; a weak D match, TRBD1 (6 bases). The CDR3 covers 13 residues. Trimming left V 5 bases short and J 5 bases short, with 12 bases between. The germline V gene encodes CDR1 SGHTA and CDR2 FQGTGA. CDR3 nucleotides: TGTGCCAGCAGCCTGGACAGAAGGGAGACCCAGTACTTC. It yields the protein CASSLDRRETQYF.

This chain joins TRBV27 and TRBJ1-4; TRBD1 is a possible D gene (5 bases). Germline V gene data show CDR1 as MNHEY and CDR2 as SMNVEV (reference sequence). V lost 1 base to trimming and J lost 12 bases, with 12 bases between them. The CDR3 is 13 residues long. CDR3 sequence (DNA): TGTGCCAGCAGTTTATACCGCAGGGCGGAACTGTTTTTT. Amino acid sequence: CASSLYRRAELFF.

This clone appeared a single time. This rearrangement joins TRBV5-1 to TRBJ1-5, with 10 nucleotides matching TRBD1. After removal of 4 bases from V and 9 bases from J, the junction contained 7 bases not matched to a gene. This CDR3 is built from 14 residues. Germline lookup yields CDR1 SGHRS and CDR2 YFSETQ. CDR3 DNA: TGCGCCAGCAGCCTGGGGACAGGGGTTGGGCCCCAGCATTTT. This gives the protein CASSLGTGVGPQHF.

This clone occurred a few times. CDR3 nucleotides: TGTGCCAGCAGTTTCCGGGGAGGAGCCGGGACCCAGTACTTC. This codes for CASSFRGGAGTQYF. The chain uses TRBV28 and TRBJ2-5; D possibly corresponds to TRBD2 (6 bases). CDR1 is MDHEN, CDR2 SYDVKM, per germline. The germline V and J ends were trimmed by 3 bases and 7 bases, with 15 bases remaining between them. The CDR3 consists of 14 residues.

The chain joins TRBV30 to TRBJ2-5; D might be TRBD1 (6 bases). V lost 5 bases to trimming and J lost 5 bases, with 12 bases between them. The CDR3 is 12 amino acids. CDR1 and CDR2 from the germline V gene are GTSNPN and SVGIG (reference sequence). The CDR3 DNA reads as TGTGCCTGGGGCAGGGGAGTTGAGACCCAGTACTTC. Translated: CAWGRGVETQYF. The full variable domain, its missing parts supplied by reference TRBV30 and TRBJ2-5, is SQTIHQWPATLVQPVGSPLSLECTVEGTSNPNLYWYRQAAGRGLQLLFYSVGIGQISSEVPQNLSASRPQDRQFILSSKKLLLSDSGFYLCAWGRGVETQYFGPGTRLLVL.

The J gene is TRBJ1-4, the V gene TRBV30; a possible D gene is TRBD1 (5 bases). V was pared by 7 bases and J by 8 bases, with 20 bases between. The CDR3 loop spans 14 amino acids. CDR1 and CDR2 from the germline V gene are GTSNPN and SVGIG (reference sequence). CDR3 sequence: CAFHLDIGREKLFF. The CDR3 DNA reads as TGTGCCTTCCACCTGGACATCGGGAGGGAAAAACTGTTTTTT.

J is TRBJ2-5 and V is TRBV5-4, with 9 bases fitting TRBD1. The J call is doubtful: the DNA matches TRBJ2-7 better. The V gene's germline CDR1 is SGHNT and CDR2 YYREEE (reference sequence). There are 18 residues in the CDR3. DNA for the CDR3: TGTGCCAGCAGCCCGGGGAGGATTCCGGGACAGGGAGCTTCCGAGCAGTACTTC. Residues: CASSPGRIPGQGASEQYF.

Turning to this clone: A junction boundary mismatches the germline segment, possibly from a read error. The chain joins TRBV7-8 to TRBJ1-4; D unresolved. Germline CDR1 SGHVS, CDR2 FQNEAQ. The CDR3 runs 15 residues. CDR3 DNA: TGTGCCAGCAGCTTAAGTTGGGCCGCTAATGAAAAACCGTTTTTT. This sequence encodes CASSLSWAANEKPFF. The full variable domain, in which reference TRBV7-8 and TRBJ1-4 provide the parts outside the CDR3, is GAGVSQSPRYKVAKRGQDVALRCDPISGHVSLFWYQQALGQGPEFLTYFQNEAQLDKSGLPSDRFFAERPEGSVSTLKIQRTQQEDSAVYLCASSLSWAANEKPFFGSGTQLSVL.

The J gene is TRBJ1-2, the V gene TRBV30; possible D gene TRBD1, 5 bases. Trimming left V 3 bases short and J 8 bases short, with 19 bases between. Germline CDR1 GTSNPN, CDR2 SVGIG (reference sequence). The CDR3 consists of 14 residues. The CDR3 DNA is TGTGCCTGGAGCCGGCGCGGCAGGGCACGAGGCTACACCTTC. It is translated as CAWSRRGRARGYTF.

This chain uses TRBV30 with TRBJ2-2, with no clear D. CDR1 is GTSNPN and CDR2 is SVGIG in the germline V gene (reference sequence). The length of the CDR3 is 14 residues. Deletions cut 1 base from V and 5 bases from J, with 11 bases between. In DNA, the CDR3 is TGTGCCTGGAGTGCCCTAGTCCGGACCGGGGAGCTGTTTTTT. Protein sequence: CAWSALVRTGELFF.

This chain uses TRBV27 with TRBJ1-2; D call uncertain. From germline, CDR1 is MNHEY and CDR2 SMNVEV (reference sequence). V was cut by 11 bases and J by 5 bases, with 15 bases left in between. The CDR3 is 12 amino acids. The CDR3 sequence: CASRSLWYGYTF. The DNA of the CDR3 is TGTGCCTCCCGAAGCCTTTGGTATGGCTACACCTTC.

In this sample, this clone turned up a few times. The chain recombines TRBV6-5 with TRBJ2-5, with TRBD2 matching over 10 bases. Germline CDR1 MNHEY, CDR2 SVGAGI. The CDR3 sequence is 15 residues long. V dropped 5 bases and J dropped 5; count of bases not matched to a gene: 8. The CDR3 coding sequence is TGTGCCAGCAGTCCTGAACTAGCGGGATGGGAGACCCAGTACTTC. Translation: CASSPELAGWETQYF.

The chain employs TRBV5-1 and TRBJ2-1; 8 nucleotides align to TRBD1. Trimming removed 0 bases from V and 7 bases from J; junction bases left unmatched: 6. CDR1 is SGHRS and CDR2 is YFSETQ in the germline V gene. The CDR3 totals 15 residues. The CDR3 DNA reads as TGCGCCAGCAGCTTGGATACAGGGGGTTGGAATGAGCAGTTCTTC. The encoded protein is CASSLDTGGWNEQFF.

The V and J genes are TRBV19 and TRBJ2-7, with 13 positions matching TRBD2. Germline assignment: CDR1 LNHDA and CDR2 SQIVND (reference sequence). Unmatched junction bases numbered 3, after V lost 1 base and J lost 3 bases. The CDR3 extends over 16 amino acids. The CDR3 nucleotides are TGTGCCAGTAGTATAGCAGGACTAGCGGGAGTCTACGAGCAGTACTTC. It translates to CASSIAGLAGVYEQYF.

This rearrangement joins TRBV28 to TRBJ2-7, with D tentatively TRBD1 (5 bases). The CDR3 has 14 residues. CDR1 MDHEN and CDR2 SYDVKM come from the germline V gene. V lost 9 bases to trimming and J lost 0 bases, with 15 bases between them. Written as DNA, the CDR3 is TGTGCCAGTCAGTTTCAGGGTAACTCCTACGAGCAGTACTTC. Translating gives CASQFQGNSYEQYF.

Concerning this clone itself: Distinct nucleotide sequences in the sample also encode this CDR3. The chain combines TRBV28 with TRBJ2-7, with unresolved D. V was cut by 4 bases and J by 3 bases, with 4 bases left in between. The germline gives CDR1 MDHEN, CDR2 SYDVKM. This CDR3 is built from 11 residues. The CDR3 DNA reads TGTGCCAGCAGTTCCAGCTACGAGCAGTACTTC. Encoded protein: CASSSSYEQYF.

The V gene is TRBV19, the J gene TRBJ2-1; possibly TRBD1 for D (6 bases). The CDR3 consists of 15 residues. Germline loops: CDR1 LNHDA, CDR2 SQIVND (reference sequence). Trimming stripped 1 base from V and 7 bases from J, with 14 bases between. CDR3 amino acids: CASSIARDNPNEQFF. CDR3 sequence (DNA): TGTGCCAGTAGTATAGCCCGGGACAATCCTAATGAGCAGTTCTTC.

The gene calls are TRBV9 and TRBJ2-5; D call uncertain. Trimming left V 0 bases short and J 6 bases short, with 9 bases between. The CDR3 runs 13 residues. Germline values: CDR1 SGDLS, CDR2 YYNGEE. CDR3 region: CASSVGGEQTQYF. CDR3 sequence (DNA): TGTGCCAGCAGCGTAGGCGGTGAGCAGACCCAGTACTTC.